A single TCR beta chain is shown here with its context. This clonotype was seen at least ten times. Its antigen is unknown. No base quality values were provided; no much bigger clone lies one nucleotide off. Library creation used RT-PCR. The sequencer was an Illumina HiSeq 2500. The public reads were run again by TCRdb, first through fastp at Q25 and then through MiXCR, and only productive beta chains were kept. When rows share a CDR3 protein, they turn into one entry using the most common DNA and genes. This sample is represented by about 580,000 distinct CDR3 sequences; 11% to 15% of them were singletons. The ten largest clones represent over 8.5% of the sample. The data are from a study of response to subunit inactivated influenza vaccine (dated by TCRdb to 2016 to 2019). Broadly, across the study: To follow how T cells responded to a trivalent subunit inactivated influenza vaccine, the researchers relied on deep quantitative profiling of the T cell receptor repertoire.

The CDR3 covers 16 residues, taking in both the cysteine and the phenylalanine. The entry retains the CDR3 DNA only, 48 bases that are in frame from base 1. V ends up 0 bases short and J 1 base short, with an unmatched junction base count of 2. The germline V gene gives CDR1 as SGHRS and CDR2 as YFSETQ. Study-level results and caveats: The authors proposed that each seasonal influenza vaccination may bring in only a limited number of new T cells.

The sequence links TRBV5-1 to TRBJ2-1; TRBD2 matches 9 bases in the middle. The receptor was derived from a man aged 50-59 years who received an inactivated influenza vaccine. Donor details come from another sample of the same person, matched by shared clones. The sequencing here drew on PBMCs from blood, taken roughly 13 days after vaccination. CDR3 reads: CASSLDAGGSYNEQFF. The sequence in DNA is TGCGCCAGCAGCTTGGATGCGGGAGGGTCCTACAATGAGCAGTTCTTC.